Presented here are 14 T cell receptor beta chains from one specimen sequenced in a study of shared clonotypes between healthy human individuals. Measured with immunoSEQ multiplex PCR; TCRdb has only the in-frame clones, and not every one. Found here are fewer than 650,000 clones, about 82% of them singletons; the top ten hold under 15%. Sequencing was done on a sample of PBMCs. The origin of the receptors is a woman between 35 and 50 years old in good health. Some clones in this sample may be carry-over from other donors' samples.

This clone was recorded a few times. The chain carries TRBV7-2 and TRBJ2-2; 7 bases match TRBD2. CDR3 length: 14 residues. After removal of 2 bases from V and 5 bases from J, the junction contained 2 bases not matched to a gene. The germline V gene has CDR1 SGHTA and CDR2 FQGNSA. The CDR3 region is CASSLRRETGELFF. In DNA, the CDR3 is TGTGCCAGCAGCTTAAGGCGGGAGACCGGGGAGCTGTTTTTT.

The chain carries TRBV27 and TRBJ1-3, with a weak D call TRBD1 (6 bases). The germline gives CDR1 MNHEY, CDR2 SMNVEV (reference sequence). The CDR3 covers 14 residues. The germline V and J ends were trimmed by 8 bases and 0 bases, with 11 bases remaining between them. The CDR3 nucleotides are TGTGCCAGCTCGGACAGCCACTCTGGAAACACCATATATTTT. This sequence encodes CASSDSHSGNTIYF.

The gene calls are TRBV15 and TRBJ2-2; D not resolved. CDR3 length: 13 amino acids. Per germline, CDR1 LNHNV and CDR2 YYDKDF (reference sequence). The germline V and J ends were trimmed by 0 bases and 7 bases, with 6 bases remaining between them. The CDR3 region has the DNA TGTGCCACCAGCAGAGATTTCCTCGGGGAGCTGTTTTTT. Translating gives CATSRDFLGELFF.

This chain links TRBV5-6 with TRBJ2-7, with 13 bases lining up with TRBD2. The CDR3 has 15 amino acids. Germline V gives CDR1 SGHDT, CDR2 YYEEEE. The V segment lost 4 bases and the J segment 4 bases; nucleotides outside the gene matches: 5. The DNA of the CDR3 is TGTGCCAGCAGCAAGCGGACTAGCGGGAGTTACGAGCAGTACTTC. This codes for CASSKRTSGSYEQYF. Based on the CDR3 plus reference TRBV5-6 and TRBJ2-7, the full variable domain is DAGVTQSPTHLIKTRGQQVTLRCSPKSGHDTVSWYQQALGQGPQFIFQYYEEEERQRGNFPDRFSGHQFPNYSSELNVNALLLGDSALYLCASSKRTSGSYEQYFGPGTRLTVT.

V gene TRBV6-6 combines with J gene TRBJ2-1; D could derive from TRBD1 or TRBD2 (5 bases each). Germline loops: CDR1 MNHNY, CDR2 SVGAGI (reference sequence). The length of the CDR3 is 15 residues. Trimming took off 6 bases at V and 6 bases at J, with 18 bases between the two ends. The CDR3: CASSSHSDRGNEQFF. Here the CDR3 DNA reads TGTGCCAGCAGCTCCCATAGCGATAGGGGCAATGAGCAGTTCTTC.

Here the CDR3 DNA reads TGTGCCAGCAGCTTCCTGGACGGCCATGAAGCTTTCTTT. Residues: CASSFLDGHEAFF. The chain uses TRBV7-3 and TRBJ1-1; D uncertain. The V end was cut by 3 bases, the J end by 7 bases, with 12 bases between. The CDR3 sequence is 13 residues long. Germline V gives CDR1 SGHTA, CDR2 FQGTGA.

As to this clone: Since no conserved phenylalanine or tryptophan closes the CDR3, a read error is the likely cause. The chain carries TRBV28 and TRBJ1-2, with 7 nucleotides matching TRBD1. Germline lookup yields CDR1 MDHEN and CDR2 SYDVKM. The CDR3 contains 16 residues. J gave up 3 bases and V 6 bases, and 13 bases lay outside the gene matches. CDR3 sequence (DNA): TGTGCCAGCAGCCAGTCGGGGAGGGGGCGTGACTATGGCTACACCTCC. Its translation: CASSQSGRGRDYGYTS.

The V call is TRBV11-2, the J call TRBJ1-2; D not resolved. The CDR3 runs 12 residues. Germline loops: CDR1 SGHAT, CDR2 FQNNGV. The V end was cut by 7 bases, the J end by 11 bases, with 17 bases between. CDR3 region: CASTPTLPRYTF. As DNA, the CDR3 is TGTGCCAGCACCCCAACGTTACCGAGGTACACCTTC.

The chain combines TRBV2 with TRBJ2-1; 7 positions agree with TRBD2. CDR1 and CDR2 (germline): SNHLY, FYNNEI. The CDR3 has 19 amino acids. V dropped 3 bases and J dropped 1; count of bases not matched to a gene: 15. In nucleotides, the CDR3 is TGTGCCAGCAGTGATATGGCGGGAGTCAGGATTATTTCCTACAATGAGCAGTTCTTC. It translates to CASSDMAGVRIISYNEQFF.

A few counts support this clone. The sample carries other DNA sequences with the same CDR3. This sequence joins TRBV6-5 and TRBJ1-5; 10 nucleotides align to TRBD1. J gave up 12 bases and V 5 bases, and 13 bases lay outside the gene matches. CDR1 and CDR2 from the germline V gene are MNHEY and SVGAGI. The CDR3 consists of 15 residues. The CDR3 loop reads CASSPRRTGGTDQHF. The CDR3 DNA is TGTGCCAGCAGTCCACGCCGGACAGGGGGGACGGACCAGCATTTT.

The chain uses TRBV2 and TRBJ2-2, with TRBD1 as a possible D gene (6 bases). Trimming pared 2 bases from V and 3 bases from J, leaving 10 bases between. The CDR3 has 15 amino acids. The V gene's germline CDR1 is SNHLY and CDR2 FYNNEI. CDR3 loop: CASSENRADTGELFF. CDR3 nucleotides: TGTGCCAGCAGTGAAAACAGGGCGGACACCGGGGAGCTGTTTTTT. Based on the CDR3 plus reference TRBV2 and TRBJ2-2, the full variable domain is EPEVTQTPSHQVTQMGQEVILRCVPISNHLYFYWYRQILGQKVEFLVSFYNNEISEKSEIFDDQFSVERPDGSNFTLKIRSTKLEDSAMYFCASSENRADTGELFFGEGSRLTVL.

The V and J genes are TRBV6-1 and TRBJ2-7; possible D gene TRBD1, 6 bases. This CDR3 has 15 amino acids. Trimming stripped 2 bases from V and 0 bases from J, with 11 bases between. CDR1 and CDR2 (germline): MNHNS, SASEGT. The CDR3 region has the DNA TGTGCCAGCAGTGAAAGCTGGACAGTCTCCTACGAGCAGTACTTC. This gives the protein CASSESWTVSYEQYF.

This chain links TRBV5-1 with TRBJ2-2; TRBD2 might be the D (6 bases). The CDR3 covers 15 residues. Trimming pared 1 base from V and 3 bases from J, leaving 10 bases between. The germline V gene encodes CDR1 SGHRS and CDR2 YFSETQ. The CDR3 bases are TGCGCCAGCAGCTTGCGGGGCGGGGACACCGGGGAGCTGTTTTTT. Protein product: CASSLRGGDTGELFF.

A remark on this clone: The same CDR3 also results from other DNA sequences found in this sample. The V gene is TRBV11-3, the J gene TRBJ2-1; TRBD2 is a possible D gene (5 bases). The germline gives CDR1 SGHNT, CDR2 YENEEA. The V gene lost 1 base and the J gene lost 4 bases, with 11 bases spanning the gap. This CDR3 is built from 15 residues. In DNA form, the CDR3 reads TGTGCCAGCAGCTTAGGGCTAGCTGGGTACAATGAGCAGTTCTTC. Residues: CASSLGLAGYNEQFF.